These T cell receptor beta chains were read from a single sample in a study of T-cell memory formation after mild COVID-19. TCRdb reprocessed the 5' RACE reads with MiXCR, giving one entry per CDR3 protein. The sample holds around 450,000 distinct CDR3 sequences, 24% seen once. Sequencing input: PBMCs or a T cell subset sorted from them (not recorded which). These receptors came from an adult woman who had mild COVID-19 (a few samples of this study predate the infection). Cell type and time point are not known. Each CDR3 is given with its conserved first and last residue. A D gene is named only where the DNA matches it firmly. Clone size is shown for a subset of rows, as once, few, many or a class of expanded clone.

>TRBV29-1|-|-|TRBJ1-5
TGCAGCGTCACGGGGAATACCGATCAGCCCCAGCATTTT
CSVTGNTDQPQHF
>TRBV5-1|-|-|TRBJ2-7
TGCGCCAGCAGCTACCGGGACGGCGCATACTACGAGCAGTACTTC
CASSYRDGAYYEQYF
>TRBV18|-|-|TRBJ2-5
TGTGCCAGCTCACCTGCCCCCGGAGGGGGTGAGACCCAGTACTTC
CASSPAPGGGETQYF
>TRBV7-2|many|-|TRBJ2-3
TGTGCCAGCAGCCGAGGGAGCGGGAGCACAGATACGCAGTATTTT
CASSRGSGSTDTQYF
>TRBV2|few|-|TRBJ2-1
TGTGCCAGCAGTGAAGGGGGCTACAGGGAAGGGGACAATGAGCAGTTCTTC
CASSEGGYREGDNEQFF
>TRBV3-1|-|TRBD2|TRBJ2-5
TGTGCCAGCAGCCAAATGACTAGCGGACAAGAGACCCAGTACTTC
CASSQMTSGQETQYF
>TRBV3-1|-|-|TRBJ1-1
TGTGCCAGCAGCCAAGATCTAGGCAGGATAGGGACTGAAGCTTTCTTT
CASSQDLGRIGTEAFF
>TRBV6-5|-|TRBD1|TRBJ2-3
TGTGCCAGCAGCTCTGACAGGGGGCTCAGGGGTACGCAGTATTTT
CASSSDRGLRGTQYF
>TRBV20-1|few|-|TRBJ2-7
TGCAGTGCGAGCCCGACAGAGTCCTACGAGCAGTACTTC
CSASPTESYEQYF
>TRBV29-1|few|-|TRBJ2-7
TGCAGCGTTGGCGGGCCCCCCGGGACTCCGGTTTGGGAGCAGTACTTC
CSVGGPPGTPVWEQYF
>TRBV15|-|TRBD1|TRBJ2-7
TGTGCCACCAGCAGGGGACAGGGGGCAAACGAGCAGTACTTC
CATSRGQGANEQYF
>TRBV7-9|-|-|TRBJ2-7
TGTGCCAGCAGCTTACAACAGGGTTATCTGGACGAGCAGTACTTC
CASSLQQGYLDEQYF
>TRBV5-6|-|-|TRBJ2-7
TGTGCCAGCAGCGGGGGCGGTCCAGGGTCCTACGAGCAGTACTTC
CASSGGGPGSYEQYF
>TRBV18|few|TRBD1|TRBJ2-1
TGTGCCAGCTCACCTAGTCAGGGGGACAATGAGCAGTTCTTC
CASSPSQGDNEQFF
>TRBV7-6|few|-|TRBJ1-3
TGTGCCAGCAGCCGCTCTGGAAACACCATATATTTT
CASSRSGNTIYF
>TRBV6-1|-|-|TRBJ2-4
TGTGCCAGCAGTCGACTGCTTAAGAGCGACATTCAGTACTTC
CASSRLLKSDIQYF
>TRBV11-2|few|TRBD2|TRBJ2-1
TGTGCCAGCAGCCAAGCGGGGTACAATGAGCAGTTCTTC
CASSQAGYNEQFF
>TRBV28|few|-|TRBJ1-6
TGTGCCAGCAGACCCCCTACAGGGAACAATTCACCCCTCCACTTT
CASRPPTGNNSPLHF
>TRBV6-2/TRBV6-3|-|TRBD2|TRBJ2-3
TGTGCCAGCAGAAATCTTCAGACTAGCGGGAGGGCCAAGGATACGCAGTATTTT
CASRNLQTSGRAKDTQYF
>TRBV20-1|few|-|TRBJ2-2
TGCAGTGCTAGAGGGGGGACAGGGGAGCTGTTTTTT
CSARGGTGELFF
>TRBV7-2|few|TRBD2|TRBJ2-5
TGTGCCAGCAGCTTAGATCTAGCGGGGGACGGGACCCAGTACTTC
CASSLDLAGDGTQYF
>TRBV7-9|few|TRBD2|TRBJ2-7
TGTGCCAGCAGCTTGCTCGTCACTAGCGGGAGTTCGTCCTACGAGCAGTACTTC
CASSLLVTSGSSSYEQYF
>TRBV29-1|many|TRBD1|TRBJ1-2
TGCAGCGTTGAAGGGACAGGGCCTTATGGCTACACCTTC
CSVEGTGPYGYTF
>TRBV25-1|-|-|TRBJ2-7
TGTGCCAGCAGTGCCTCCCAAATTCCCAGCGAGCAGTACTTC
CASSASQIPSEQYF
>TRBV20-1|-|-|TRBJ1-2
TGCAGTGCTAGAAGGGGCAGAGGGACACCAAACTATGGCTACACCTTC
CSARRGRGTPNYGYTF
>TRBV6-5|-|-|TRBJ2-3
TGTGCCAGCAAAGAGGGCGGGGGCCTTGGCACAGATACGCAGTATTTT
CASKEGGGLGTDTQYF
>TRBV5-1|many|-|TRBJ2-5
TGCGCCAGCAGCTTGGATGGGACCCAGTACTTC
CASSLDGTQYF
>TRBV20-1|once|TRBD1|TRBJ1-2
TGCAGTGCTAGTAACAGGGGACACTATGGCTACACCTTC
CSASNRGHYGYTF
>TRBV6-5|few|TRBD1|TRBJ2-5
TGTGCCAGCAGCATGGGACAGGTCCAAGAGACCCAGTACTTC
CASSMGQVQETQYF